A selection of T cell receptor beta chains follows, all from one sample in a study of vaccination and CD4 T cells after COVID-19. Their antigens are not known. Via MiXCR, TCRdb re-called the PCR reads, giving one row per CDR3 protein. The sample holds 15,000 to 20,000 distinct CDR3 sequences, over 45% seen once. Material for sequencing was CD4+ T cells from blood, cultured in vitro. The receptors stem from a human donor who had recovered from COVID-19. Each CDR3 is given with its conserved first and last residue. Fields, in order: CDR3 protein, CDR3 DNA, V gene, D gene, J gene, CDR3 length, clone size. The D gene is left open where the match is weak. Expanded clones get a size class; other rows say once, few or many, or leave the size out.

CDR3: CSARTSGNPYEQYF
DNA: TGCAGTGCTAGGACCTCAGGGAACCCGTACGAGCAGTACTTC
V: TRBV20-1
D: NA
J: TRBJ2-7
length: 14
size: NA

CDR3: CASSSNTGTSPDTQYF
DNA: TGTGCCAGCAGTTCAAACACCGGGACTAGCCCAGATACGCAGTATTTT
V: TRBV28
D: TRBD2
J: TRBJ2-3
length: 16
size: NA

CDR3: CASRPAWAGSVREQFF
DNA: TGTGCCAGCAGGCCCGCCTGGGCAGGGAGCGTGCGTGAGCAGTTCTTC
V: TRBV27
D: NA
J: TRBJ2-1
length: 16
size: NA

CDR3: CASRDSVSYEQYF
DNA: TGTGCCAGTAGGGACAGCGTATCCTACGAGCAGTACTTC
V: TRBV6-1
D: TRBD1
J: TRBJ2-7
length: 13
size: once

CDR3: CASSLFGAGGGTEAFF
DNA: NA
V: TRBV11-3
D: NA
J: TRBJ1-1
length: 16
size: NA

CDR3: CASRVGFTYEQYF
DNA: TGTGCCAGCCGAGTAGGGTTCACCTACGAGCAGTACTTC
V: TRBV6-1
D: NA
J: TRBJ2-7
length: 13
size: NA

CDR3: CASSGSNKNIQYF
DNA: TGTGCCAGTAGTGGTTCTAACAAAAACATTCAGTACTTC
V: TRBV19
D: NA
J: TRBJ2-4
length: 13
size: few

CDR3: CATRVSDFPAGEQYF
DNA: TGTGCCACCAGAGTCTCAGACTTCCCCGCGGGCGAGCAGTACTTC
V: TRBV6-1
D: NA
J: TRBJ2-7
length: 15
size: NA

CDR3: CASSSKGQGVDGYTF
DNA: TGTGCCAGCTCTAGCAAAGGACAGGGGGTAGATGGCTACACCTTC
V: TRBV12-3/TRBV12-4
D: TRBD1
J: TRBJ1-2
length: 15
size: few

CDR3: CASYRDSGDTQYF
DNA: TGTGCCAGCTATAGGGACAGTGGGGATACGCAGTATTTT
V: TRBV6-1
D: TRBD1
J: TRBJ2-3
length: 13
size: NA

CDR3: CASRLPGPEAFF
DNA: TGTGCCAGCAGGCTGCCAGGACCTGAAGCTTTCTTT
V: TRBV7-2
D: NA
J: TRBJ1-1
length: 12
size: NA

CDR3: CASSFGSGSLRETQYF
DNA: TGTGCCAGCAGCTTTGGTAGCGGGAGCTTAAGGGAGACCCAGTACTTC
V: TRBV11-3
D: TRBD2
J: TRBJ2-5
length: 16
size: NA

CDR3: CASSAQVGSGDTIYF
DNA: TGTGCCAGCAGCGCGCAGGTCGGCAGTGGTGACACCATATATTTT
V: TRBV7-2
D: NA
J: TRBJ1-3
length: 15
size: NA

CDR3: CASSGGTAANYGYTF
DNA: TGCGCCAGCAGCGGAGGGACAGCCGCGAACTATGGCTACACCTTC
V: TRBV5-1
D: TRBD1
J: TRBJ1-2
length: 15
size: few

CDR3: CSVAPSGRPRNTQYF
DNA: TGCAGCGTTGCTCCCAGCGGGAGGCCTAGGAATACGCAGTATTTT
V: TRBV29-1
D: TRBD2
J: TRBJ2-3
length: 15
size: few

CDR3: CSARRTGRRTGTQYF
DNA: TGCAGTGCTAGAAGAACGGGACGACGAACGGGGACCCAGTACTTC
V: TRBV20-1
D: NA
J: TRBJ2-5
length: 15
size: NA

CDR3: CASRGQGAAGELFF
DNA: TGTGCCAGCAGGGGACAGGGGGCAGCGGGGGAGCTGTTTTTT
V: TRBV2
D: TRBD1
J: TRBJ2-2
length: 14
size: NA

CDR3: CASSLLGVWEQYF
DNA: TGTGCCAGCAGTTTATTGGGGGTGTGGGAGCAGTACTTC
V: TRBV28
D: NA
J: TRBJ2-7
length: 13
size: NA

CDR3: CASSSFGSTGELFF
DNA: TGTGCCAGCAGTTCCTTCGGGTCCACCGGGGAGCTGTTTTTT
V: TRBV27
D: NA
J: TRBJ2-2
length: 14
size: NA

CDR3: CASSLTNRNNEQFF
DNA: TGTGCCAGCAGCTTAACCAACAGGAACAATGAGCAGTTCTTC
V: TRBV7-3
D: NA
J: TRBJ2-1
length: 14
size: NA

CDR3: CSGGEAETFF
DNA: TGCAGTGGGGGGGAAGCAGAAACTTTCTTT
V: TRBV29-1
D: NA
J: TRBJ1-1
length: 10
size: NA

CDR3: CASSIASGRLETQYF
DNA: TGTGCCAGTAGTATCGCCAGCGGGAGGTTGGAGACCCAGTACTTC
V: TRBV19
D: TRBD2
J: TRBJ2-5
length: 15
size: NA

CDR3: CASRKRQSMNTEAFF
DNA: TGTGCCAGCAGAAAACGACAGAGCATGAACACTGAAGCTTTCTTT
V: TRBV6-1
D: NA
J: TRBJ1-1
length: 15
size: NA

CDR3: CASSPDSTRNQPQHF
DNA: TGTGCCAGCAGTCCGGACAGCACTCGCAATCAGCCCCAGCATTTT
V: TRBV12-3/TRBV12-4
D: NA
J: TRBJ1-5
length: 15
size: NA